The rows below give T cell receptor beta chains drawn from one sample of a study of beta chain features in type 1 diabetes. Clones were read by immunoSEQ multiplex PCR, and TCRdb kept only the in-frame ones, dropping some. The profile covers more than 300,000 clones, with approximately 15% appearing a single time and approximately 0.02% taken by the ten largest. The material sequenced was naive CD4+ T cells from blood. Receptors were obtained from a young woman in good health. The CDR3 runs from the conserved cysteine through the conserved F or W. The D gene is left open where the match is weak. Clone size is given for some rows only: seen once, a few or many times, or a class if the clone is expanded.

CDR3: CASSLEGAVEQYF; DNA: TGCGCCAGCAGCTTGGAGGGGGCTGTAGAGCAGTACTTC; J: TRBJ2-7; size: .; D: TRBD1; V: TRBV5-1
CDR3: CASSIRIRDINF; DNA: TGTGCCAGCAGCATCCGAATCCGGGACATAAACTTC; J: TRBJ1-2; size: .; D: .; V: TRBV28
CDR3: CASTLTSGSLYEQYF; DNA: TGTGCCAGCACCTTGACTAGCGGGAGCCTCTACGAGCAGTACTTC; J: TRBJ2-7; size: .; D: TRBD2; V: TRBV7-2
CDR3: CASSLAGGRNEQYF; DNA: TGTGCCAGCAGCTTAGCGGGAGGGAGAAACGAGCAGTACTTC; J: TRBJ2-7; size: .; D: TRBD2; V: TRBV7-2
CDR3: CASSLAVGSETQYF; DNA: TGTGCCAGCAGCTTAGCCGTCGGGTCGGAGACCCAGTACTTC; J: TRBJ2-5; size: .; D: .; V: TRBV7-9
CDR3: CASSREVATQYF; DNA: TGTGCCAGCTCCCGGGAGGTTGCAACGCAGTATTTT; J: TRBJ2-3; size: .; D: TRBD2; V: TRBV13
CDR3: CASSNRDRASYEQYF; DNA: TGTGCCAGCTCAAACCGGGACAGGGCCTCCTACGAGCAGTACTTC; J: TRBJ2-7; size: .; D: TRBD1; V: TRBV18
CDR3: CASSRDLLAGVTHEQFF; DNA: TGTGCCAGCAGCCGGGACTTACTAGCGGGCGTCACCCATGAGCAGTTCTTC; J: TRBJ2-1; size: few; D: TRBD2; V: TRBV28
CDR3: CASSQGVRGYNEQFF; DNA: TGCGCCAGCAGCCAAGGGGTTAGGGGTTACAATGAGCAGTTCTTC; J: TRBJ2-1; size: few; D: .; V: TRBV4-1
CDR3: CAWSSAGTVPDTQYF; DNA: TGTGCCTGGAGTTCCGCCGGGACAGTCCCAGATACGCAGTATTTT; J: TRBJ2-3; size: .; D: TRBD1; V: TRBV30
CDR3: CASSLTGYTDTQYF; DNA: TGTGCCAGCAGCTTAACGGGTTACACAGATACGCAGTATTTT; J: TRBJ2-3; size: few; D: .; V: TRBV7-9
CDR3: CAWRDSNTEAFF; DNA: TGTGCCTGGAGGGACAGCAACACTGAAGCTTTCTTT; J: TRBJ1-1; size: few; D: .; V: TRBV30
CDR3: CASSFRGEQYF; DNA: TGTGCCAGCAGTTTTAGGGGCGAGCAGTACTTC; J: TRBJ2-7; size: .; D: .; V: TRBV28
CDR3: CASSSLAGTYEQYF; DNA: TGTGCCAGCAGCTCCCTAGCGGGAACCTACGAGCAGTACTTC; J: TRBJ2-7; size: few; D: TRBD2; V: TRBV7-9
CDR3: CASRTGAYEQYF; DNA: TGTGCCTCCAGGACAGGGGCCTACGAGCAGTACTTC; J: TRBJ2-7; size: .; D: TRBD1; V: TRBV7-2
CDR3: CASSRPAGANTEAFF; DNA: TGTGCCAGCAGCCGGCCGGCGGGGGCGAACACTGAAGCTTTCTTT; J: TRBJ1-1; size: .; D: .; V: TRBV7-9
CDR3: CAKTVGGSYEQYF; DNA: TGTGCCAAGACCGTCGGGGGCTCCTACGAGCAGTACTTC; J: TRBJ2-7; size: .; D: .; V: TRBV30
CDR3: CAWSGTVPYEQYF; DNA: TGTGCCTGGAGTGGGACAGTTCCCTACGAGCAGTACTTC; J: TRBJ2-7; size: few; D: .; V: TRBV30
CDR3: CAWKRARGAGELFF; DNA: TGTGCCTGGAAAAGGGCCCGGGGGGCCGGGGAGCTGTTTTTT; J: TRBJ2-2; size: few; D: TRBD2; V: TRBV30
CDR3: CASSFGGGSYNEQFF; DNA: TGTGCCAGCAGCTTTGGGGGAGGCTCCTACAATGAGCAGTTCTTC; J: TRBJ2-1; size: few; D: .; V: TRBV7-3
CDR3: CASTSLGGDEQFF; DNA: TGTGCCAGCACCTCCCTTGGAGGGGATGAGCAGTTCTTC; J: TRBJ2-1; size: few; D: .; V: TRBV2
CDR3: CASSKALRTAWEPQHF; DNA: TGTGCCAGCAGCAAAGCGCTTAGGACAGCCTGGGAGCCCCAGCATTTT; J: TRBJ1-5; size: few; D: .; V: TRBV21-1
CDR3: CASSHLPTVQETQYF; DNA: TGCGCCAGCAGCCACCTCCCGACAGTCCAAGAGACCCAGTACTTC; J: TRBJ2-5; size: few; D: .; V: TRBV4-3
CDR3: CSVTTGSKETQYF; DNA: TGCAGCGTGACGACAGGGAGTAAAGAGACCCAGTACTTC; J: TRBJ2-5; size: .; D: TRBD1; V: TRBV29-1
CDR3: CASSIRTVQPTGELFF; DNA: TGTGCCAGTAGTATCCGGACAGTCCAGCCCACCGGGGAGCTGTTTTTT; J: TRBJ2-2; size: .; D: .; V: TRBV19
CDR3: CASSLGDTGGYTF; DNA: TGCGCCAGCAGCTTGGGGGACACAGGGGGCTACACCTTC; J: TRBJ1-2; size: few; D: .; V: TRBV5-1
CDR3: CAWSLTANQPQHF; DNA: TGTGCCTGGAGTCTGACAGCTAATCAGCCCCAGCATTTT; J: TRBJ1-5; size: .; D: .; V: TRBV30
CDR3: CSVALTGSYEQYF; DNA: TGCAGCGTTGCCCTGACGGGCTCCTACGAGCAGTACTTC; J: TRBJ2-7; size: .; D: .; V: TRBV29-1
CDR3: CASSLRTGVQETQYF; DNA: TGTGCCAGCAGTTTGCGCACAGGGGTACAAGAGACCCAGTACTTC; J: TRBJ2-5; size: few; D: TRBD1; V: TRBV28
CDR3: CASSPYRGREETQYF; DNA: TGTGCCAGCTCACCTTACAGGGGGCGCGAAGAGACCCAGTACTTC; J: TRBJ2-5; size: .; D: TRBD1; V: TRBV18
CDR3: CASSSRQETQYF; DNA: TGCGCCAGCAGTTCGCGGCAAGAGACCCAGTACTTC; J: TRBJ2-5; size: .; D: .; V: TRBV5-1
CDR3: CASSPVSQALLGYTF; DNA: TGTGCCAGCAGTCCCGTAAGCCAGGCTCTTCTGGGCTACACCTTC; J: TRBJ1-2; size: .; D: .; V: TRBV6-6
CDR3: CASSFYGGNEQFF; DNA: TGTGCCAGCAGCTTCTACGGGGGCAATGAGCAGTTCTTC; J: TRBJ2-1; size: few; D: .; V: TRBV5-6
CDR3: CASSPRLRAGNYNEQFF; DNA: TGTGCCAGCAGCCCCCGCCTGCGAGCGGGAAACTACAATGAGCAGTTCTTC; J: TRBJ2-1; size: .; D: TRBD2; V: TRBV7-9
CDR3: CATSRGGKGNGVQFF; DNA: TGTGCCACCAGCAGAGGCGGGAAAGGAAACGGGGTGCAGTTCTTC; J: TRBJ2-1; size: .; D: .; V: TRBV15
CDR3: CSVLGQGADPYGYTF; DNA: TGCAGCGTACTGGGACAGGGGGCGGACCCTTATGGCTACACCTTC; J: TRBJ1-2; size: .; D: TRBD1; V: TRBV29-1
CDR3: CASSPKGPGQGPDTTYNEQFF; DNA: TGTGCCAGCAGCCCCAAAGGCCCGGGACAGGGACCAGATACGACCTACAATGAGCAGTTCTTC; J: TRBJ2-1; size: .; D: TRBD1; V: TRBV4-2
CDR3: CSVGPSASTDTQYF; DNA: TGCAGCGTTGGTCCCAGCGCGAGCACAGATACGCAGTATTTT; J: TRBJ2-3; size: .; D: .; V: TRBV29-1
CDR3: CASSPMEGTVYGYTF; DNA: TGTGCCAGCTCACCTATGGAGGGCACGGTCTATGGCTACACCTTC; J: TRBJ1-2; size: few; D: .; V: TRBV18
CDR3: CASRKAGYEQYF; DNA: TGTGCCAGCAGGAAGGCGGGCTACGAGCAGTACTTC; J: TRBJ2-7; size: few; D: .; V: TRBV28
CDR3: CASSSDGHSNQPQHF; DNA: TGTGCCAGCTCATCGGACGGACATAGCAATCAGCCCCAGCATTTT; J: TRBJ1-5; size: .; D: .; V: TRBV18
CDR3: CASTDRGGTGELFF; DNA: TGTGCCAGTACGGACAGGGGCGGCACCGGGGAGCTGTTTTTT; J: TRBJ2-2; size: few; D: TRBD1; V: TRBV19
CDR3: CASSQGTGFDYGYTF; DNA: TGCGCCAGCAGCCAAGGAACAGGGTTCGACTATGGCTACACCTTC; J: TRBJ1-2; size: few; D: .; V: TRBV4-1
CDR3: CASSLLGGNTEAFF; DNA: TGTGCCAGCAGCCTTTTAGGGGGGAACACTGAAGCTTTCTTT; J: TRBJ1-1; size: .; D: .; V: TRBV14
CDR3: CAWSHQYEQYF; DNA: TGTGCCTGGAGTCACCAGTACGAGCAGTACTTC; J: TRBJ2-7; size: few; D: .; V: TRBV30
CDR3: CASSDDIQAEAFF; DNA: TGTGCCAGCAGTGATGACATACAGGCTGAAGCTTTCTTT; J: TRBJ1-1; size: few; D: .; V: TRBV25-1
CDR3: CASSFGGNNEQFF; DNA: TGTGCCAGCAGCTTCGGAGGGAACAATGAGCAGTTCTTC; J: TRBJ2-1; size: few; D: .; V: TRBV5-6
CDR3: CASNGEPEDREKYF; DNA: TGTGCCAGCAATGGGGAACCTGAGGACAGGGAGAAGTACTTC; J: TRBJ2-4; size: .; D: TRBD1; V: TRBV2